This TCR beta chain was captured in a study of response to subunit inactivated influenza vaccine. Germline CDR1 and CDR2: SGHTA and FQGNSA. The CDR3 covers 15 residues. Trimming cost V 5 bases and J 2 bases, with 12 bases left between them. TCRdb processed the RT-PCR reads anew with MiXCR; each CDR3 protein has one entry. The profile shows around 790,000 distinct CDR3 sequences, about 20% of them singletons. The input for sequencing was PBMCs from blood, taken around 5 days after vaccination. The TCR was taken from a man in his fifties or sixties who received an inactivated influenza vaccine. The genes are TRBV7-2 and TRBJ1-4; D is unresolved. The CDR3 loop is CASSMKLGTNEKLFF. The CDR3 nucleotides read TGTGCCAGCAGCATGAAGTTGGGGACTAATGAAAAACTGTTTTTT.